Listed here is a single T cell receptor beta chain. This record belongs to a study of T cell changes during pregnancy in multiple sclerosis. Using immunoSEQ multiplex PCR, the repertoire was profiled, and TCRdb retains in-frame clones only, with some absent. The sample lists roughly 110,000 clones; 90% to 95% were seen once. This CDR3 contains 17 residues. Germline-derived CDR1 and CDR2 are SGDLS and YYNGEE. Trimming shortened V by 0 bases and J by 1 base, and 16 bases separated the two germline ends. V usage is TRBV9 and J usage is TRBJ2-5; possibly TRBD2 for D (5 bases). This receptor was identified in a female donor with multiple sclerosis, enrolled in a pregnancy study. The source material was peripheral blood, sampled in the third trimester of pregnancy. The CDR3 DNA is TGTGCCAGCAGCGTAGGGGTGGCGGGTGGAAGCCAAGAGACCCAGTACTTC. Its protein is CASSVGVAGGSQETQYF.